The 3 T cell receptor beta chains below were found in one sample sequenced in a study of Tregs in tolerant kidney transplant recipients. Using immunoSEQ multiplex PCR, the repertoire was profiled, and TCRdb retains in-frame clones only, with some absent. Of tens of thousands of clones in the sample, more than 75% are singletons; the top ten hold under 4.5%. The nonmyeloablative bone marrow transplants came from related graft donors, with transient mixed chimerism. This specimen was CD4+ T cells from blood (PBMCs), taken 6 months after the transplant. Receptors were obtained from a human patient who received a combined kidney and bone marrow transplant. Among the T cells, some may be from the graft donor.

The chain joins TRBV28 to TRBJ2-7; the D is unclear. CDR1 MDHEN and CDR2 SYDVKM come from the germline V gene. CDR3 length equals 12 residues. V gave up 5 bases and J gave up 4 bases, with 9 bases separating them. CDR3 protein: CASSIMRYEQYF. The DNA of the CDR3 is TGTGCCAGCAGTATTATGAGATACGAGCAGTACTTC. Together with reference TRBV28 and TRBJ2-7, the CDR3 gives the full variable domain: DVKVTQSSRYLVKRTGEKVFLECVQDMDHENMFWYRQDPGLGLRLIYFSYDVKMKEKGDIPEGYSVSREKKERFSLILESASTNQTSMYLCASSIMRYEQYFGPGTRLTVT.

V and J are TRBV5-1 and TRBJ2-7, with TRBD2 matching over 8 bases. Germline CDR1 reads SGHRS; CDR2 reads YFSETQ. Trimming took 5 bases from V and 7 from J; bases not matched to a gene: 14. This CDR3 comprises 15 residues. The CDR3 sequence is CASSSAGGQFREQYF. In DNA, the CDR3 is TGCGCCAGCAGTAGTGCGGGAGGCCAATTTCGAGAGCAGTACTTC.

The J gene is TRBJ1-4, the V gene TRBV19; 10 bases line up with TRBD1. J gave up 7 bases and V 4 bases, and 3 bases lay outside the gene matches. Germline V gives CDR1 LNHDA, CDR2 SQIVND (reference sequence). The CDR3 has 14 amino acids. In DNA, the CDR3 is TGTGCCAGTAGTACCGGACAGGGGGGTGAAAAACTGTTTTTT. As protein: CASSTGQGGEKLFF.